This TCR beta chain was obtained from a study of T cells after yellow fever vaccination. Notes on the study in general: A limited proportion of clonotypes was detected within both the CD4 and CD8 compartments. Post-booster reappearance was seen for most primary-vaccination clones (about 96% CD4, about 90% CD8).

Notes on this clonotype: The target antigen is unknown.

TCRdb ran MiXCR on the 5' RACE reads and lists one entry per CDR3 protein. The table records 250,000 to 300,000 distinct CDR3 sequences, around 4.9% of them present only once. The germline V gene encodes CDR1 SGHNT and CDR2 YYREEE (reference sequence). Losses at the gene ends were 2 bases for V and 6 bases for J; bases not matched to a gene: 2. This CDR3 contains 14 residues. Here the sequenced sample was CD4+ T cells sorted from PBMCs, taken on the day of the yellow fever booster vaccination. The chain couples TRBV5-4 to TRBJ2-1; TRBD1 agrees at 10 bases. The receptor was isolated from a young man who received the YFV17D yellow fever vaccine. DNA for the CDR3: TGTGCCAGCAGCTTAAGGACAGGGGGCAATGAGCAGTTCTTC. This gives the protein CASSLRTGGNEQFF.